Here is one TCR beta chain with its context. Its antigen is still unknown. The sample belongs to a study of shared clonotypes between healthy human individuals. General study points: Among donors, sharing of clonotypes was expected to be affected by sequencing depth. Relative to memory subsets, naive subsets generally showed larger estimated richness. Even with large depth, rarefaction showed that sorted-subset sequencing was incomplete.

Germline V gives CDR1 MDHEN, CDR2 SYDVKM. This CDR3 contains 12 residues. Trimming pared 10 bases from V and 10 bases from J, leaving 17 bases between. Assay execution proceeded at the deep level. The assay was immunoSEQ multiplex PCR, and TCRdb's table has in-frame clones only and misses some. The sample shows about 380,000 clones, about 96% of them seen only once. This TCR was recovered from a man younger than 45 in good health. V is TRBV28 and J is TRBJ2-1; D remains unclear. The sequenced sample consisted of memory CD8+ T cells sorted from blood. Subset of the sample: CD45RO+ cells pooled with CCR7-negative TemRA cells. The CDR3, as DNA: TGTGCCACCGGGCGCTGGGCGGACGAGCAGTTCTTC. The encoded protein is CATGRWADEQFF.